The 6 T cell receptor beta chains given below trace back to one sample, sequenced in a study of blood T cell repertoires in COVID-19. The table came from immunoSEQ multiplex PCR; TCRdb's copy has only in-frame clones and leaves some out. There are roughly 300,000 clones in the sample; 87% occur only once, and 6.5% to 9.5% lies in the top ten. The sequencing input was peripheral blood. Receptors were obtained from a woman in her forties or fifties who had recovered from COVID-19.

The chain couples TRBV2 to TRBJ1-5; weak D call: TRBD1 (5 bases). CDR1 SNHLY and CDR2 FYNNEI come from the germline V gene. V was clipped by 5 bases and J by 5 bases, with 13 bases between them. This CDR3 region has 14 residues. CDR3 region: CASSSSRAHQPQHF. The CDR3 DNA sequence: TGTGCCAGCAGTTCGAGCAGGGCCCATCAGCCCCAGCATTTT.

CDR3 in amino acids: CSADQGAGGYTF. For the CDR3, the DNA is TGCAGCGCCGACCAGGGGGCCGGTGGCTACACCTTC. This sequence joins TRBV29-1 and TRBJ1-2; 8 bases match TRBD1. The junction had 8 bases not matched to a gene; V was cut back by 7 bases and J by 7 bases. CDR1 and CDR2 from the germline V gene are SQVTM and ANQGSEA. This CDR3 has 12 amino acids.

The rearrangement links TRBV29-1 to TRBJ1-2; 10 bases map to TRBD1. CDR3 length equals 12 residues. V shed 6 bases, J shed 6 bases, and the junction held 4 bases outside the gene matches. The germline gives CDR1 SQVTM, CDR2 ANQGSEA. The CDR3: CSVGQGEDGYTF. The CDR3 DNA is TGCAGCGTCGGACAGGGGGAAGATGGCTACACCTTC.

The rearrangement links TRBV28 to TRBJ1-6; 7 bases map to TRBD1. Germline loops: CDR1 MDHEN, CDR2 SYDVKM. The CDR3 length is 16 residues. With 4 bases clipped from V and 7 bases from J, the junction kept 10 bases outside the gene matches. The CDR3 nucleotides are TGTGCCAGCAGTTCCCTACAGGGGACGGGGAATTCACCCCTCCACTTT. This sequence encodes CASSSLQGTGNSPLHF.

The chain uses TRBV29-1 and TRBJ2-7, with 8 bases identical to TRBD1. The length of the CDR3 is 13 residues. Germline V gives CDR1 SQVTM, CDR2 ANQGSEA. After removal of 7 bases from V and 0 bases from J, the junction contained 5 bases not matched to a gene. CDR3 bases: TGCAGCGCCTCGGACAGGGTCTCCTACGAGCAGTACTTC. Residues: CSASDRVSYEQYF.

This clone is a singleton in its sample. The J gene is TRBJ2-1, the V gene TRBV3-1 (or the pseudogene TRBV3-2); D might be TRBD1 (6 bases). The CDR3 runs 20 residues. Germline assignment: CDR1 LGHDT and CDR2 YNNKEL (reference sequence). Trimming removed 4 bases at V and 6 bases at J, with 31 bases between. As DNA, the CDR3 is TGTGCCAGCAGCCTTCTACCACCCTCAACAGGGTTCCGAGTGGGCAATGAGCAGTTCTTC. It is translated as CASSLLPPSTGFRVGNEQFF.